This is a list of T cell receptor beta chains from one sample in a study of T-cell memory formation after mild COVID-19. In TCRdb, the 5' RACE reads were re-called with MiXCR into one record per CDR3 protein. In the table there are 300,000 to 400,000 distinct CDR3 sequences, roughly 13% of which are singletons. The sample was PBMCs or a T cell subset sorted from them (not recorded which). These receptor sequences come from a man aged 18 to 30 who had mild COVID-19 (a few samples of this study predate the infection). Cell type and time point are not known. Each CDR3 is given with its conserved first and last residue.

cdr3_length j_call v_call cdr3_aa
14 TRBJ2-2 TRBV13 CASSLQGPAGELFF
13 TRBJ1-1 TRBV29-1 CSVGQNMNTEAFF
13 TRBJ2-5 TRBV6-2/TRBV6-3 CASESMAGKTQYF
16 TRBJ1-5 TRBV20-1 CSARGRTGTWNQPQHF
15 TRBJ2-7 TRBV7-6 CASSLWGGSSYEQYF
13 TRBJ2-1 TRBV27 CASGRTSIDEQFF
14 TRBJ2-3 TRBV9 CASSGNPLADTQYF
15 TRBJ2-7 TRBV7-3 CASSLQGGNTHEQYF
16 TRBJ2-1 TRBV15 CATSRDYYGVEDEQFF
14 TRBJ2-7 TRBV12-5 CASGAGTGEGEQYF
15 TRBJ1-4 TRBV7-2 CASSPDRGFNEKLFF
15 TRBJ1-1 TRBV27 CASRPGPLVNTEAFF
16 TRBJ2-3 TRBV9 CASSGTGTSGLDTQYF
15 TRBJ1-3 TRBV7-2 CASSVTAVPGNTIYF
16 TRBJ1-6 TRBV14 CASSQETGGLGSPLHF
14 TRBJ2-1 TRBV5-1 CASSLGTAYNEQFF
14 TRBJ1-2 TRBV30 CAWSVGVTGDGYTF
14 TRBJ1-4 TRBV7-2 CASSQQGGGGKLFF
17 TRBJ2-1 TRBV10-3 CASRARGAYNDYNEQFF
16 TRBJ1-6 TRBV7-2 CASSFRGLPYNSPLHF
14 TRBJ2-5 TRBV28 CASSPTSEQETQYF
14 TRBJ2-3 TRBV4-2 CASSKLGSTDTQYF
15 TRBJ1-2 TRBV5-3 CARSFSRGQSYGYTF
13 TRBJ1-4 TRBV30 CAWSRDRAEKLFF
14 TRBJ2-3 TRBV7-2 CASSFTQPPDTQYF
14 TRBJ1-2 TRBV5-1 CASSLGTGHYGYTF
15 TRBJ2-1 TRBV5-1 CASSLPGGHYNEQFF
15 TRBJ1-2 TRBV6-6 CASSYTRTGEYGYTF
14 TRBJ1-4 TRBV7-6 CASRQTGFGEKLFF
14 TRBJ2-1 TRBV9 CASSISGGLYEQFF
13 TRBJ2-1 TRBV12-3/TRBV12-4 CASSSLGYNEQFF
12 TRBJ2-5 TRBV14 CASSQGLGTQYF
15 TRBJ1-1 TRBV27 CASRKGGLSNTEAFF
15 TRBJ2-1 TRBV6-2/TRBV6-3 CASSHGRDPYNEQFF
15 TRBJ2-6 TRBV14 CASSLRHSGANVLTF
14 TRBJ1-2 TRBV20-1 CSAREGQGHYGYTF
14 TRBJ1-1 TRBV4-2 CASSQDIRETEAFF
14 TRBJ2-6 TRBV3-1 CASSLSDGANVLTF
14 TRBJ1-1 TRBV5-4 CASSLGVSQGEAFF
15 TRBJ2-4 TRBV4-3 CASSRVAGEKNIQYF
18 TRBJ2-3 TRBV12-3/TRBV12-4 CASSFQVWATGETDTQYF
16 TRBJ2-7 TRBV4-3 CASSQVFPGQSYEQYF
15 TRBJ2-3 TRBV29-1 CSVPLLRGYTDTQYF
15 TRBJ2-1 TRBV5-1 CASSKGLAGDNEQFF
13 TRBJ2-1 TRBV7-9 CASSPPSGVGEFF
14 TRBJ2-1 TRBV5-1 CASSGIRAYNEQFF
16 TRBJ1-1 TRBV18 CASSPLTATGNTEAFF
14 TRBJ1-2 TRBV10-3 CAISSGEGGYGYTF
16 TRBJ2-1 TRBV7-3 CASSPPGSGRANEQFF
15 TRBJ2-3 TRBV6-1 CASSERRGYTDTQYF
16 TRBJ2-2 TRBV15 CATSAPEPKTAGELFF
13 TRBJ1-5 TRBV27 CASSFGGRRPQHF
14 TRBJ2-1 TRBV11-1 CASSYSTSRNEQFF
15 TRBJ2-5 TRBV5-5 CASSLVPGVQETQYF
18 TRBJ2-2 TRBV4-1 CASSQDSGGLANTGELFF
18 TRBJ2-5 TRBV23-1 CASSHPHIVSSGQETQYF
15 TRBJ2-7 TRBV24-1 CATSDPRTGWDEQYF
16 TRBJ2-1 TRBV27 CASSFQAGVTYNEQFF
15 TRBJ2-1 TRBV7-2 CASRFTGTDYNEQFF